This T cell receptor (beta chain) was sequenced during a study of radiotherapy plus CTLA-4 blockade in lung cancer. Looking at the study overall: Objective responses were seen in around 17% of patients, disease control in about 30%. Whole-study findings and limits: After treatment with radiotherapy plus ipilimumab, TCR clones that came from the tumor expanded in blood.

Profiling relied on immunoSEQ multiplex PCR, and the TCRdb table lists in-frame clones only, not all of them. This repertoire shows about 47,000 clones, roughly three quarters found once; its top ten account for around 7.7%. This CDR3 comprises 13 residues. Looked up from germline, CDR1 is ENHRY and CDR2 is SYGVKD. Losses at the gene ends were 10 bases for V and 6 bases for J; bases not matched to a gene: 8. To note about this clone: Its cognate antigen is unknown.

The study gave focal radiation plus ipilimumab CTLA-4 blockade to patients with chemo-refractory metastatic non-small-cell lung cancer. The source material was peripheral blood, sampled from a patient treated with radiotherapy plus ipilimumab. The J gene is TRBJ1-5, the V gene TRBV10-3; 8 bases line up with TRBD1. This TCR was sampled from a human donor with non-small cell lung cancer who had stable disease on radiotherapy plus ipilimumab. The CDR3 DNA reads TGTGCCACCTTGGACAGGGCAGGTCAGCCCCAGCATTTT. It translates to CATLDRAGQPQHF.